This entry is about one T cell receptor (beta chain). The entry originates in a study of blood T cell repertoires in COVID-19. Study details: The origin of the acute and convalescent COVID-19 samples was the United States, Italy and Spain. The analysed material was cDNA or gDNA that came from T cells, B-cell-depleted T cells, or PBMCs.

CDR1 and CDR2 (germline): SQVTM, ANQGSEA. V shed 0 bases, J shed 2 bases, and the junction held 6 bases outside the gene matches. This CDR3 contains 15 residues. Authors' analysis steps: Amplified reference gene primers provided the basis for estimating nucleated cell counts. Some clones are missing from TCRdb's copy, which holds only in-frame ones; the method was immunoSEQ multiplex PCR. V and J calls and clone size are as listed in that table; D and trimming were resolved from the DNA. The sample comprises 200,000 or so clones, over 70% of which are singletons, and roughly 17% rests with the top ten.

The sequence derives from a man in his 60s with active or convalescent COVID-19. Material for sequencing was peripheral blood. This chain joins TRBV29-1 and TRBJ2-5, with TRBD1 identical over 7 bases. The CDR3 DNA follows: TGCAGCGTTGAAGATCCAGGCAGGGGGCAAGAGACCCAGTACTTC. It translates to CSVEDPGRGQETQYF.